This T cell receptor beta chain was captured in a study of tissue T cells after allogeneic stem cell transplantation. This clone was counted only a few times. Gene names and germline refer to mouse. Read data end 1 residue before the CDR3 end; the end is taken from the germline J gene. The CDR3 sequence is 13 residues long. V was trimmed by 6 bases and J by 7 bases, leaving 12 bases between them. In germline, CDR1 is SNHLY, CDR2 FYNGKV (reference sequence). Described time point: mouse harvest day 14 after allogeneic transplant. Mouse grafts combined 10^7 T-cell-depleted bone marrow cells with 10^6 splenic CD5+ T cells. The assay was immunoSEQ multiplex PCR, and TCRdb's table has in-frame clones only and misses some. The sample shows several thousand clones, approximately 31% of them seen only once.

The source of this sequence is a female BALB/c mouse given C57BL/6 T cells with graft-versus-host disease after an allogeneic hematopoietic cell transplant. The specimen sequenced was skin. The V gene is TRBV3, the J gene TRBJ1-4; possibly TRBD1 for D (6 bases). CDR3 DNA, as far as it was read: TGTGCCAGCAGAGGCAGGGGAGGCGAAAGATTATTT. Translation gives CASRGRGGERLF. The entire CDR3 protein reads CASRGRGGERLFF.